The source of this TCR beta chain is a study of CD8+ T cells in alopecia areata. Across the study: Administration of oral tofacitinib to treated patients was at 5 to 10 mg twice daily.

The treatment denotes: oral pan-JAK inhibitor, 5-10 mg twice daily. Study-wide results and limits: Among the top 100, expanded CD8+ clones, as well as scalp clonality, were significantly decreased by tofacitinib. There was only one nonresponder, so it was unclear how baseline CD8+ expansion relates to response.

cDNA reverse transcribed from extracted RNA served as the sequencing template. Produced via immunoSEQ multiplex PCR; TCRdb's table is partial and in-frame only. Among hundreds of thousands of clones, approximately 38% were seen once, and the ten largest hold 0.48%. A note on this clone: Its specificity is not known.

This CDR3 spans 13 amino acids. CDR1 is GTSNPN and CDR2 is SVGIG in the germline V gene (reference sequence). Deletions cut 2 bases from V and 8 bases from J, with 10 bases between. The rearrangement uses TRBV30 and TRBJ1-6, with D hard to call. Specimen: CD4+ T cells sorted from blood, collected at approximately week 30, from a patient treated with tofacitinib. This receptor was identified in a human donor with alopecia areata. The CDR3 here is CAWSPRTHSPLHF. The CDR3 nucleotides are TGTGCCTGGAGTCCCAGGACCCATTCACCCCTCCACTTT. Full variable domain (remainder filled in from reference TRBV30 and TRBJ1-6): SQTIHQWPATLVQPVGSPLSLECTVEGTSNPNLYWYRQAAGRGLQLLFYSVGIGQISSEVPQNLSASRPQDRQFILSSKKLLLSDSGFYLCAWSPRTHSPLHFGNGTRLTVT.